These T cell receptor beta chains were read from a single sample in a study of blood T cell repertoires in COVID-19. Repertoires were generated with immunoSEQ multiplex PCR, while TCRdb's copy carries only in-frame clones and drops some. Here the sample spans 650,000 to 800,000 clones, 70% to 90% being singletons. Sequenced material: peripheral blood. The receptor source for this set is a young woman with acute or convalescent COVID-19. CDR3s include the opening cysteine and the closing phenylalanine or tryptophan. The order of the fields is D gene, clone size, V gene, J gene, CDR3 DNA, CDR3 protein. D genes are given only for firm matches. Not every row has a clone size; where given, it reads once, few, many or a size class.

TRBD1,NA,TRBV5-8,TRBJ1-1,TGTGCCAGCAGAAGAAAGGGGGCGGGAGCTTTCTTT,CASRRKGAGAFF
TRBD1,NA,TRBV12-3/TRBV12-4,TRBJ1-1,TGTGCCACCACAGGGGGCACCTACACTGAAGCTTTCTTT,CATTGGTYTEAFF
NA,NA,TRBV4-1,TRBJ1-6,TGCGCCAGCAGCGCGATTTTCTACCCTTCACCCCTCCACTTT,CASSAIFYPSPLHF
NA,NA,TRBV3-1/TRBV3-2,TRBJ1-5,TGTGCCAGCAGTGACCAGGGAAATCAGCCCCAGCATTTT,CASSDQGNQPQHF
NA,NA,TRBV7-8,TRBJ1-6,TGTGCCAGCAGCTTCATAGGTCCAGGAGGCCTCCACTTT,CASSFIGPGGLHF
TRBD1,NA,TRBV3-1/TRBV3-2,TRBJ1-2,TGTGCCAGCAGCCAAGGCGACAGGGAGGATGGCTACACCTTC,CASSQGDREDGYTF
TRBD2,NA,TRBV4-1,TRBJ2-7,TGCGCCAGCAGCCAAGATGGGCTAGCGGGGGCCTCCTACGAGCAGTACTTC,CASSQDGLAGASYEQYF
TRBD2,NA,TRBV6-4,TRBJ2-1,TGTGCCAGCAGTGAAGGAAACGGGGGGGCCTCGGATGAGCAGTTCTTC,CASSEGNGGASDEQFF
NA,NA,TRBV6-5,TRBJ2-7,TGTGCCAGCAGTCCCGTACGGGGGGAGCAGTACTTC,CASSPVRGEQYF
NA,NA,TRBV7-8,TRBJ2-4,TGTGCCAGCAGCTACGGCTTCAGGGGCGGGGCCAAAAACATTCAGTACTTC,CASSYGFRGGAKNIQYF
NA,NA,TRBV7-9,TRBJ1-2,TGTGCCAGCAGCATCGGGGAGAACTATGGCTACACCTTC,CASSIGENYGYTF
NA,NA,TRBV12-3/TRBV12-4,TRBJ1-2,TGTGCCAGCAGTCAGGGCTATGGCTACACCTTC,CASSQGYGYTF
TRBD1,NA,TRBV11-1,TRBJ1-1,TGTGCCAGCAGAAACCGGGACAGCCTATCTGAAGCTTTCTTT,CASRNRDSLSEAFF
NA,few,TRBV27,TRBJ2-2,TGTGCCAGCAGTTTGCTGGTTCCGGGGGTCGTCGACACCGGGGAGCTGTTTTTT,CASSLLVPGVVDTGELFF
NA,NA,TRBV7-2,TRBJ2-7,TGTGCCAGCAGCTTAACCGGGGGCTACGAGCAGTACTTC,CASSLTGGYEQYF
NA,NA,TRBV6-5,TRBJ1-1,TGTGCCAGCAGTTACGATACGGGGGCTGAAGCTTTCTTT,CASSYDTGAEAFF
NA,NA,TRBV5-4,TRBJ1-3,TGTGCCAGCAGCTTGGACAGGGCTGGTGGAAACACCATATATTTT,CASSLDRAGGNTIYF
NA,NA,TRBV7-9,TRBJ2-1,TGTGCCAGCAGCCGCGGGACTGCTGGTTACCACAATGAGCAGTTCTTC,CASSRGTAGYHNEQFF
TRBD1,NA,TRBV15,TRBJ2-3,TGTGCCACCAGCGGGACAGGGGGTGCAGATACGCAGTATTTT,CATSGTGGADTQYF
TRBD1,NA,TRBV6-6,TRBJ2-1,TGTGCCAGCAGTTACTCCGGACAGGGTTCAGCTGAGCAGTTCTTC,CASSYSGQGSAEQFF
TRBD1,NA,TRBV7-9,TRBJ2-2,TGTGCCAGCAGCTTGTCCGGGACAGGGAACACCGGGGAGCTGTTTTTT,CASSLSGTGNTGELFF
NA,NA,TRBV6-2/TRBV6-3,TRBJ2-1,TGTGCCAGCAGCACAGGGATTCGGGCCAACAATGAGCAGTTCTTC,CASSTGIRANNEQFF
NA,NA,TRBV27,TRBJ1-2,TGTGCCAGCAGTTTACGAGGGATGAACTATGGCTACACCTTC,CASSLRGMNYGYTF
NA,NA,TRBV4-1,TRBJ1-2,TGCGCCAGCAGCCGGGGAGAGGGCACAAACTATGGCTACACCTTC,CASSRGEGTNYGYTF
NA,NA,TRBV6-1,TRBJ1-2,TGTGCCAGCAGTGAAGATGGCAGAGGCTATGGCTACACCTTC,CASSEDGRGYGYTF
TRBD1,NA,TRBV7-9,TRBJ1-5,TGTGCCAGCAGCTTAGGTACTGGGGACAGTCGCAATCAGCCCCAGCATTTT,CASSLGTGDSRNQPQHF
TRBD1,once,TRBV7-6,TRBJ2-7,TGTGCCAGCACCCTTTTGTGGGGACAGGGAGCTGGGGAGCAGTACTTC,CASTLLWGQGAGEQYF
TRBD1,NA,TRBV19,TRBJ1-5,TGTGCCAGTAGTATAGGACAGGGCCTTGGGTCCCAGCATTTT,CASSIGQGLGSQHF
TRBD1,NA,TRBV3-1/TRBV3-2,TRBJ2-3,TGTGCCAGCAGCCACAGGACAGGGGTGACAGATACGCAGTATTTT,CASSHRTGVTDTQYF
NA,NA,TRBV4-1,TRBJ2-3,TGCGCCAGCAGCCAAGGAACAGGGCCAGACACAGATACGCAGTATTTT,CASSQGTGPDTDTQYF
TRBD1,NA,TRBV7-8,TRBJ1-2,TGTGCCAGCAGCTCCGGGACAGGGGGCGAAGAGGGCTACACCTTC,CASSSGTGGEEGYTF
NA,NA,TRBV27,TRBJ1-1,TGTGCCAGCAGTCCCGGGCTAAGGGGTGTGACTTTCTTT,CASSPGLRGVTFF
NA,once,TRBV5-4,TRBJ1-5,TGTGCCAGCAGCTTGGGCCCAGGGGATCAGCCCCAGCATTTT,CASSLGPGDQPQHF
NA,NA,TRBV9,TRBJ1-3,TGTGCCAGCAGCGGGGCTGGGGGAAACACCATATATTTT,CASSGAGGNTIYF
NA,once,TRBV6-2/TRBV6-3,TRBJ1-1,TGTGCCAGCAGTATTGGAGCTGAAGCTTTCTTT,CASSIGAEAFF
TRBD1,NA,TRBV19,TRBJ1-3,TGTGCCAGTCTTAGACAGGGTACTGGAAACACCATATATTTT,CASLRQGTGNTIYF
NA,NA,TRBV24-1,TRBJ2-5,TGTGCCACCCGACTCTCCAGGGAAGAGACCCAGTACTTC,CATRLSREETQYF
NA,NA,TRBV9,TRBJ1-1,TGTGCCAGCAGCGTTCAGGGATGGAACACTGAAGCTTTCTTT,CASSVQGWNTEAFF
NA,NA,TRBV5-6,TRBJ1-1,TGTGCCAGCAGCCCAACCGGGGGTAGCACTGAAGCTTTCTTT,CASSPTGGSTEAFF
TRBD1,NA,TRBV18,TRBJ1-5,TGTGCCAGCTCCCCCGGACAGGACAATCAGCCCCAGCATTTT,CASSPGQDNQPQHF
NA,once,TRBV4-1,TRBJ2-3,TGCGCCAGCAGCCAAGAGTCGGGCGGGTTCACAGATACGCAGTATTTT,CASSQESGGFTDTQYF
NA,NA,TRBV5-1,TRBJ1-5,TGCGCCAGCAGCTTAGGGGGTACCAATCAGCCCCAGCATTTT,CASSLGGTNQPQHF
TRBD1,NA,TRBV5-1,TRBJ1-5,TGCGCCAGCAGCCGGACAGGAGGTCGGCAGCCCCAGCATTTT,CASSRTGGRQPQHF